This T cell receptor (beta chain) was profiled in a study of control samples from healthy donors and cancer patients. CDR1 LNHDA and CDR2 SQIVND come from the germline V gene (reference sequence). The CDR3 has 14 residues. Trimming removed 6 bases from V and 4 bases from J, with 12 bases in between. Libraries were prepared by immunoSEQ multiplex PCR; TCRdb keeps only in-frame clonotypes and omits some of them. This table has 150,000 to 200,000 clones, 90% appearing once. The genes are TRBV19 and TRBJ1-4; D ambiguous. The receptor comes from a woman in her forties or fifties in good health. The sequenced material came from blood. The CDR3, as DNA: TGTGCCAGTAGCCTCCAGGCTGTTAATGAAAAACTGTTTTTT. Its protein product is CASSLQAVNEKLFF.